One sample yielded the 9 T cell receptor beta chains listed below, sequenced in a study of Ad26.COV2.S vaccination and SARS-CoV-2 variants. Treatment reported: around 19 received Ad26.COV2.S at low or high dose, single or two shots; roughly five received placebo; per-sample allocation not given. Sampling happened 63 days after the first vaccine or placebo injection. Repertoires were generated with immunoSEQ multiplex PCR, while TCRdb's copy carries only in-frame clones and drops some. The data show about 350,000 clones, roughly 81% seen once. This sample comprised peripheral blood, obtained in a trial of Ad26.COV2.S vaccine versus placebo. These receptors all come from a person aged 18-65 years who received the Ad26.COV2.S COVID-19 vaccine or a placebo.

The rearrangement links TRBV28 to TRBJ2-3, with unresolved D. Trimming cost V 3 bases and J 2 bases, with 18 bases left between them. This CDR3 comprises 17 residues. Germline V gene sequence: CDR1 MDHEN, CDR2 SYDVKM. CDR3 nucleotides: TGTGCCAGCAGTTTCGTCCTCCCCCGGTCGGTCACAGATACGCAGTATTTT. It translates to CASSFVLPRSVTDTQYF. The full variable domain, in which reference TRBV28 and TRBJ2-3 provide the parts outside the CDR3, is DVKVTQSSRYLVKRTGEKVFLECVQDMDHENMFWYRQDPGLGLRLIYFSYDVKMKEKGDIPEGYSVSREKKERFSLILESASTNQTSMYLCASSFVLPRSVTDTQYFGPGTRLTVL.

The genes are TRBV7-8 and TRBJ2-1, with 8 bases matching TRBD1. The germline gives CDR1 SGHVS, CDR2 FQNEAQ. The CDR3 is 13 residues long. After removal of 5 bases from V and 8 bases from J, the junction contained 5 bases not matched to a gene. CDR3 sequence (DNA): TGTGCCAGCAGCCCGGGGACAGGCCATGAGCAGTTCTTC. This codes for CASSPGTGHEQFF.

The chain has TRBV28 and TRBJ1-2; TRBD1 is a possible D gene (5 bases). CDR1 is MDHEN and CDR2 is SYDVKM in the germline V gene. The length of the CDR3 is 16 residues. Trimming took off 4 bases at V and 3 bases at J, with 18 bases between the two ends. The CDR3 bases are TGTGCCAGCAGTTCGACCAGGGAACTTCGATACTATGGCTACACCTTC. It encodes CASSSTRELRYYGYTF.

This chain links TRBV7-2 with TRBJ2-2; D ambiguous. The V and J ends lost 5 bases and 4 bases respectively, with 17 bases between them. CDR1 is SGHTA and CDR2 is FQGNSA in the germline V gene. The CDR3 consists of 16 residues. This chain's CDR3 is CASSHVLSWGTGELFF. The CDR3 DNA sequence: TGTGCCAGCAGCCATGTTTTGTCGTGGGGCACCGGGGAGCTGTTTTTT. Filled out from reference TRBV7-2 and TRBJ2-2, the complete variable domain reads GAGVSQSPSNKVTEKGKDVELRCDPISGHTALYWYRQSLGQGLEFLIYFQGNSAPDKSGLPSDRFSAERTGGSVSTLTIQRTQQEDSAVYLCASSHVLSWGTGELFFGEGSRLTVL.

The chain couples TRBV5-1 to TRBJ2-3; perhaps TRBD2 as D (7 bases). From germline, CDR1 is SGHRS and CDR2 YFSETQ. Trimming removed 7 bases from V and 2 bases from J, with 17 bases in between. This CDR3 is 15 amino acids long. The CDR3 is CASHLGGGDTDTQYF. CDR3 sequence (DNA): TGCGCCAGCCACCTCGGAGGGGGGGACACAGATACGCAGTATTTT.

The V and J genes are TRBV7-8 and TRBJ1-2; D is unclear. The V gene's germline CDR1 is SGHVS and CDR2 FQNEAQ. There are 14 residues in the CDR3. V lost 2 bases and J lost 7, with 14 bases in between. This CDR3 reads CASSLNSGSTGYTF. In DNA, the CDR3 is TGTGCCAGCAGCTTAAACTCGGGCAGTACTGGCTACACCTTC.

V and J are TRBV7-2 and TRBJ2-1; a possible D gene is TRBD2 (5 bases). Germline V gives CDR1 SGHTA, CDR2 FQGNSA. This CDR3 is built from 13 residues. Trimming removed 1 base at V and 9 bases at J, with 10 bases between. In nucleotides, the CDR3 is TGTGCCAGCAGCTTAGGGACTTTTAGTGAGCAGTTCTTC. Its protein is CASSLGTFSEQFF.

The chain is built from TRBV5-8 and TRBJ1-3; D is unresolved. CDR3 length: 14 amino acids. The V end lost 2 bases, the J end lost 0 bases, and 6 bases lay between the germline ends. Germline CDR1 SGHTS, CDR2 YDEGEE. The CDR3 sequence: CASSFQVSGNTIYF. The CDR3 DNA sequence: TGTGCCAGCAGCTTCCAAGTCTCTGGAAACACCATATATTTT.

V and J are TRBV2 and TRBJ1-5; D remains unclear. The CDR3 is made up of 14 amino acids. V lost 0 bases and J lost 7, with 10 bases in between. The germline V gene has CDR1 SNHLY and CDR2 FYNNEI. DNA for the CDR3: TGTGCCAGCAGTGAAGCAGGGAGGGAACAGCCCCAGCATTTT. It specifies CASSEAGREQPQHF.